This record looks at one T cell receptor beta chain sequence and its context. This record comes from a study of shared clonotypes between healthy human individuals. Whole-study context: Donors consisted of two women and a few men between 18 and 49. Researchers assigned three CD4 naive, three CD4 memory, two CD8 naive and one CD8 memory plate to each donor.

Clones were read by immunoSEQ multiplex PCR, and TCRdb kept only the in-frame ones, dropping some. The table lists roughly 2.5 million clones, about 92% of them singletons. The V and J ends lost 0 bases and 7 bases respectively, with 16 bases between them. Germline CDR1 is SGHRS and CDR2 is YFSETQ. The CDR3 sequence is 15 residues long. This TCR derives from a man between 18 and 35 years old in good health. The sequenced sample consisted of naive CD4+ T cells sorted from blood. The subset: CD45RA+ positively selected. This chain joins TRBV5-1 and TRBJ1-2, with D possibly TRBD1 on 6 matching bases. The CDR3 loop reads CASSLDPGAKSGYTF. CDR3 in DNA: TGCGCCAGCAGCTTGGATCCAGGGGCTAAATCTGGCTACACCTTC.